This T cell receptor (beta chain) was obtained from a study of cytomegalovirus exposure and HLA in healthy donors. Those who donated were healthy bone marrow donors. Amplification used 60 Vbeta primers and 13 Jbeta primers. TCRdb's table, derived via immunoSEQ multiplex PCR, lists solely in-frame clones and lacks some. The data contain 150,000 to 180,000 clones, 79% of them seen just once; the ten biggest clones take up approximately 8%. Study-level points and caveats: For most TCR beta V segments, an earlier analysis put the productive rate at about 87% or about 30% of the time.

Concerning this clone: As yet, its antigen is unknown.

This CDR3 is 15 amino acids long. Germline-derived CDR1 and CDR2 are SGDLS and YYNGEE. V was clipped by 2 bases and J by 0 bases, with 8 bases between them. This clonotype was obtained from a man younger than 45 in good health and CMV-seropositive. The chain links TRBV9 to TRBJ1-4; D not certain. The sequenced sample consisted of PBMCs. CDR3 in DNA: TGTGCCAGCAGCGTCGGGATTACAACTAATGAAAAACTGTTTTTT. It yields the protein CASSVGITTNEKLFF.